This T cell receptor beta chain was observed in a study of regulatory T cells in long-lasting Graves disease. The CDR3 spans 16 residues. V trimming: 0 bases; J trimming: 7 bases; junction bases outside the gene matches: 8. Germline V gives CDR1 MNHEY, CDR2 SMNVEV (reference sequence). Building of the TCR beta libraries involved iRepertoire HTBI primers and Arm-PCR of CDR3 regions. TCRdb fed the multiplex PCR reads into MiXCR, producing one record per CDR3 protein. Among over 400,000 distinct CDR3 sequences, 12% to 15% were seen once, and the ten largest hold under 20%. This clonotype has at least ten counts. The sample's time point: newly diagnosed GD, antithyroid drugs for less than 3 months. Researchers made the TCR library from RNA that was extracted from PBMCs. The sample was also reused in another study, on T cells in Graves' hyperthyroidism and ophthalmopathy. That paper states: Clinical symptoms, serum thyroxine, TRAb, thyroid ultrasound and orbital computed tomography informed diagnoses. TCR CDR3 regions were first amplified by RT-PCR with HTBI primers. In simple terms, a model built on 13 V-J features told ophthalmopathy apart from stable hyperthyroidism.

The chain links TRBV27 to TRBJ1-2; 10 bases align to TRBD1. This sequence was found in a woman between 50 and 59 years old with Graves disease. Specimen: peripheral blood mononuclear cells (PBMCs), collected at new diagnosis, from a patient treated with antithyroid drugs. The CDR3 DNA sequence: TGTGCCAGCAGTTTATCCCCAGACAGGGGGCAGGGTGGCTACACCTTC. The encoded protein is CASSLSPDRGQGGYTF.